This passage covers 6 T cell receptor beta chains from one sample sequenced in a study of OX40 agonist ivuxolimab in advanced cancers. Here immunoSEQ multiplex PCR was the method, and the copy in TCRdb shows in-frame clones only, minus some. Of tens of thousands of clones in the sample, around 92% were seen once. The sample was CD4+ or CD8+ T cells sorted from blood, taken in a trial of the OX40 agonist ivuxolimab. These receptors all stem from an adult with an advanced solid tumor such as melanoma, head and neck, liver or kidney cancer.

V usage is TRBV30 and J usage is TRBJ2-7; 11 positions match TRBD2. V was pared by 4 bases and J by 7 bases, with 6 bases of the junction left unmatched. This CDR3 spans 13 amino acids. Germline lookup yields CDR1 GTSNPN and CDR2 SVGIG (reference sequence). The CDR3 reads CAWNAGTSGEQYF. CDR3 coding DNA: TGTGCCTGGAACGCAGGGACTAGCGGTGAGCAGTACTTC.

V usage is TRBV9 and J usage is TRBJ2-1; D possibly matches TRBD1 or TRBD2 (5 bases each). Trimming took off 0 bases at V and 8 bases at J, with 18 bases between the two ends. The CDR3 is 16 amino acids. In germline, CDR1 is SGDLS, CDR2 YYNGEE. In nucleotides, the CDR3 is TGTGCCAGCAGCGTAGAAGGGGACCCGGTGATCTATGAGCAGTTCTTC. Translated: CASSVEGDPVIYEQFF.

This CDR3 is CATSRRKQAGGYTDTQYF. In DNA, the CDR3 is TGTGCCACCAGCAGAAGAAAACAAGCGGGAGGGTACACAGATACGCAGTATTTT. This chain uses TRBV15 with TRBJ2-3; 10 bases match TRBD2. Trimming took 2 bases from V and 2 from J; bases not matched to a gene: 10. There are 18 residues in the CDR3. Per the germline V gene, CDR1 is LNHNV and CDR2 is YYDKDF (reference sequence).

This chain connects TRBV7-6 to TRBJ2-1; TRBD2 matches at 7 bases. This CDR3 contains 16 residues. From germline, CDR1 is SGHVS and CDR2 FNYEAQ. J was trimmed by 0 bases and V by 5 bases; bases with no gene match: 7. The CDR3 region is CASSKTSAYSYNEQFF. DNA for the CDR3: TGTGCCAGCAGCAAAACTAGCGCCTACTCCTACAATGAGCAGTTCTTC.

The CDR3 region has the DNA TGTGCCAGCAGTACTCCGGGACAGGGGTTTGGCTACACCTTC. Translation gives CASSTPGQGFGYTF. The chain employs TRBV6-5 and TRBJ1-2; 10 positions match TRBD1. The CDR3 totals 14 residues. Germline loops: CDR1 MNHEY, CDR2 SVGAGI. Trimming cost V 5 bases and J 7 bases; bases outside gene matches: 7.

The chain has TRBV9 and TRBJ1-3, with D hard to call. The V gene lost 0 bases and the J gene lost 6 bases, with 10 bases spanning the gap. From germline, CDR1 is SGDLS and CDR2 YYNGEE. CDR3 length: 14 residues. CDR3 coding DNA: TGTGCCAGCAGCGTAGGAGGGTTAGAAAACACCATATATTTT. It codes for CASSVGGLENTIYF.